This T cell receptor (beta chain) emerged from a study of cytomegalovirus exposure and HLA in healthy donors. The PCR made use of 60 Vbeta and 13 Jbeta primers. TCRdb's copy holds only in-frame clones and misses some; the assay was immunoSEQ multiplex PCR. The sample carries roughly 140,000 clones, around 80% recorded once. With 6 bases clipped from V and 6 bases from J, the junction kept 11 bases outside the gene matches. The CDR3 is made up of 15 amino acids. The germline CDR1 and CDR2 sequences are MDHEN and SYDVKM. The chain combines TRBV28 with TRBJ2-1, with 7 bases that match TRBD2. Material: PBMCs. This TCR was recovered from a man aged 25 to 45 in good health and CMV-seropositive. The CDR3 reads CASSTLSGAVNEQFF. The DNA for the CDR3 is TGTGCCAGCAGCACCCTAAGCGGGGCCGTCAATGAGCAGTTCTTC.